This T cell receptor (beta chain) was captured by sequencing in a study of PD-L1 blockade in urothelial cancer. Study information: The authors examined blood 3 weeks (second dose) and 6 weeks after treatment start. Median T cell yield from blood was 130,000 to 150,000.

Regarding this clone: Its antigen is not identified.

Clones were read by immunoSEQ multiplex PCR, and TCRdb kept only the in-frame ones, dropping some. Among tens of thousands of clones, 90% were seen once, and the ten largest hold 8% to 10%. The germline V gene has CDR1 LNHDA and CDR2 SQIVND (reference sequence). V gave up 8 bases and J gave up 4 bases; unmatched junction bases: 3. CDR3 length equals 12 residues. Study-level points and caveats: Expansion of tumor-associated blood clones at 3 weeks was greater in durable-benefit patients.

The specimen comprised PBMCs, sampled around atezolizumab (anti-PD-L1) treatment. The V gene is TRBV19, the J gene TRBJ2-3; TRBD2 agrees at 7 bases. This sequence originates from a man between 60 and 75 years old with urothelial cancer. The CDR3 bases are TGTGCCAGTCGGGGGGTAGCAGATACGCAGTATTTT. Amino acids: CASRGVADTQYF. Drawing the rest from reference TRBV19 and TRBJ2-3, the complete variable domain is DGGITQSPKYLFRKEGQNVTLSCEQNLNHDAMYWYRQDPGQGLRLIYYSQIVNDFQKGDIAEGYSVSREKKESFPLTVTSAQKNPTAFYLCASRGVADTQYFGPGTRLTVL.